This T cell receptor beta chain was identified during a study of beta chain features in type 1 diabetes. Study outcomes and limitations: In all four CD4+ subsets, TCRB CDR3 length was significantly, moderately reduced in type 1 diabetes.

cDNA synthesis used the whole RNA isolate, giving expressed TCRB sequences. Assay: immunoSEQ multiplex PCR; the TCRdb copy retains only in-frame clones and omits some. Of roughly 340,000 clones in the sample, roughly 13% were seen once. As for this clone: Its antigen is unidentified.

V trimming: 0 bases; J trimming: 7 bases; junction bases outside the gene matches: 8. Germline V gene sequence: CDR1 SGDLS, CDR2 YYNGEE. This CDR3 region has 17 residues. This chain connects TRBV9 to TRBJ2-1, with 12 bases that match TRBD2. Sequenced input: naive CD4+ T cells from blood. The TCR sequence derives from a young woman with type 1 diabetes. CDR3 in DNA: TGTGCCAGCAGCGTAGGCCCTAGCGGGGGGGCACCGAATGAGCAGTTCTTC. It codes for CASSVGPSGGAPNEQFF.